This record looks at one TCR beta chain sequence and its context. Its specificity is not known. The record originates from a study of blood T cells in healthy people across ages. Study information: When template switching was applied, about one barcoded beta molecule was captured per two T cells. Regarding the study as a whole: CMV status of donors was not determined, possibly confounding expanded clonotype changes. As age increased, TCR beta diversity per million T cells fell in a roughly linear fashion.

Trimming took off 0 bases at V and 3 bases at J, with 12 bases between the two ends. CDR3 length: 15 amino acids. The germline CDR1 and CDR2 sequences are LGHNA and YSLEER. A second about 6 to 12 cycle PCR used barcoded and J-beta primers. MiXCR, run by TCRdb on the 5' RACE reads, gives a single entry per CDR3 protein. The profile covers around 700,000 distinct CDR3 sequences, with 20% to 25% appearing a single time and more than 8% taken by the ten largest. The sample also formed part of further work on T cells of mothers and their children.

The V gene is TRBV4-3, the J gene TRBJ2-7, with D possibly being TRBD1 (6 bases). Sequencing was done on a sample of blood. The clonotype comes from a boy younger than 18 in good health. CDR3 nucleotide sequence: TGCGCCAGCAGCCAAGACGGCAGGGGCATCTACGAGCAGTACTTC. Encoded protein: CASSQDGRGIYEQYF.